This is a list of T cell receptor beta chains from one sample in a study of beta chain features in type 1 diabetes. Repertoires were generated with immunoSEQ multiplex PCR, while TCRdb's copy carries only in-frame clones and drops some. The table has over 150,000 clones, over 7.5% seen once. Material for sequencing was central memory CD4+ T cells from blood. These receptors came from a man younger than 30 in good health. CDR3s include the opening cysteine and the closing phenylalanine or tryptophan. D genes are given only for firm matches. Clone size appears in some rows only: once, few, many, or a class for an expanded clone.

>.|TRBD2|TRBJ2-1|TRBV2
CASTLLAGGGNEQFF
TGTGCCAGCACCCTCCTAGCGGGAGGGGGTAATGAGCAGTTCTTC
>few|TRBD1|TRBJ1-2|TRBV29-1
CSAGTGVGYGYTF
TGCAGCGCCGGGACAGGGGTCGGCTATGGCTACACCTTC
>few|TRBD1|TRBJ1-5|TRBV27
CASSSRQGLNQPQHF
TGTGCCAGCAGTTCGCGACAGGGCCTAAATCAGCCCCAGCATTTT
>.|.|TRBJ1-1|TRBV6-5
CASSFHQGGEAFF
TGTGCCAGCAGTTTCCACCAAGGCGGGGAAGCTTTCTTT
>few|.|TRBJ2-3|TRBV7-9
CASSGSGGTIDTQYF
TGTGCCAGCAGCGGTAGCGGAGGTACCATAGATACGCAGTATTTT
>few|.|TRBJ2-1|TRBV9
CASSVGRVAGAPHEQFF
TGTGCCAGCAGCGTAGGACGGGTGGCGGGGGCTCCCCATGAGCAGTTCTTC
>.|.|TRBJ2-5|TRBV7-2
CASSSSTRETQYF
TGTGCCAGCAGCAGCTCGACGAGGGAGACCCAGTACTTC
>many|.|TRBJ1-1|TRBV7-2
CASSPRQGIESEAFF
TGTGCCAGCAGCCCCCGGCAGGGGATTGAGTCTGAAGCTTTCTTT
>few|.|TRBJ2-2|TRBV29-1
CSGSLVGTGELFF
TGCAGCGGATCCCTAGTGGGTACCGGGGAGCTGTTTTTT
>few|.|TRBJ1-2|TRBV14
CASSLSWYGYTF
TGTGCCAGCAGCCTGAGTTGGTATGGCTACACCTTC
>.|TRBD2|TRBJ2-5|TRBV7-2
CASSLGVGGAGETQYF
TGTGCCAGCAGCTTAGGGGTCGGGGGAGCGGGGGAGACCCAGTACTTC
>.|.|TRBJ1-2|TRBV28
CASTSSGTPTSNYGYTF
TGTGCCAGCACTTCATCCGGGACACCCACCTCTAACTATGGCTACACCTTC
>.|TRBD1|TRBJ1-1|TRBV6-1
CASSNRDRDGEAFF
TGTGCCAGCAGTAACCGGGACAGGGACGGTGAAGCTTTCTTT
>.|.|TRBJ2-2|TRBV7-7
CASSSQGGELFF
TGTGCTAGCAGCTCACAGGGCGGGGAGCTGTTTTTT
>few|.|TRBJ1-4|TRBV29-1
CSVDPGNEKLFF
TGCAGCGTTGATCCAGGGAATGAAAAACTGTTTTTT
>.|.|TRBJ2-3|TRBV5-6
CASSADNRGLYTDTQYF
TGTGCCAGCAGCGCCGACAACAGGGGACTCTACACAGATACGCAGTATTTT
>.|TRBD1|TRBJ1-2|TRBV7-9
CASSRTQGTNYGYTF
TGTGCCAGCAGCCGGACACAGGGGACCAACTATGGCTACACCTTC